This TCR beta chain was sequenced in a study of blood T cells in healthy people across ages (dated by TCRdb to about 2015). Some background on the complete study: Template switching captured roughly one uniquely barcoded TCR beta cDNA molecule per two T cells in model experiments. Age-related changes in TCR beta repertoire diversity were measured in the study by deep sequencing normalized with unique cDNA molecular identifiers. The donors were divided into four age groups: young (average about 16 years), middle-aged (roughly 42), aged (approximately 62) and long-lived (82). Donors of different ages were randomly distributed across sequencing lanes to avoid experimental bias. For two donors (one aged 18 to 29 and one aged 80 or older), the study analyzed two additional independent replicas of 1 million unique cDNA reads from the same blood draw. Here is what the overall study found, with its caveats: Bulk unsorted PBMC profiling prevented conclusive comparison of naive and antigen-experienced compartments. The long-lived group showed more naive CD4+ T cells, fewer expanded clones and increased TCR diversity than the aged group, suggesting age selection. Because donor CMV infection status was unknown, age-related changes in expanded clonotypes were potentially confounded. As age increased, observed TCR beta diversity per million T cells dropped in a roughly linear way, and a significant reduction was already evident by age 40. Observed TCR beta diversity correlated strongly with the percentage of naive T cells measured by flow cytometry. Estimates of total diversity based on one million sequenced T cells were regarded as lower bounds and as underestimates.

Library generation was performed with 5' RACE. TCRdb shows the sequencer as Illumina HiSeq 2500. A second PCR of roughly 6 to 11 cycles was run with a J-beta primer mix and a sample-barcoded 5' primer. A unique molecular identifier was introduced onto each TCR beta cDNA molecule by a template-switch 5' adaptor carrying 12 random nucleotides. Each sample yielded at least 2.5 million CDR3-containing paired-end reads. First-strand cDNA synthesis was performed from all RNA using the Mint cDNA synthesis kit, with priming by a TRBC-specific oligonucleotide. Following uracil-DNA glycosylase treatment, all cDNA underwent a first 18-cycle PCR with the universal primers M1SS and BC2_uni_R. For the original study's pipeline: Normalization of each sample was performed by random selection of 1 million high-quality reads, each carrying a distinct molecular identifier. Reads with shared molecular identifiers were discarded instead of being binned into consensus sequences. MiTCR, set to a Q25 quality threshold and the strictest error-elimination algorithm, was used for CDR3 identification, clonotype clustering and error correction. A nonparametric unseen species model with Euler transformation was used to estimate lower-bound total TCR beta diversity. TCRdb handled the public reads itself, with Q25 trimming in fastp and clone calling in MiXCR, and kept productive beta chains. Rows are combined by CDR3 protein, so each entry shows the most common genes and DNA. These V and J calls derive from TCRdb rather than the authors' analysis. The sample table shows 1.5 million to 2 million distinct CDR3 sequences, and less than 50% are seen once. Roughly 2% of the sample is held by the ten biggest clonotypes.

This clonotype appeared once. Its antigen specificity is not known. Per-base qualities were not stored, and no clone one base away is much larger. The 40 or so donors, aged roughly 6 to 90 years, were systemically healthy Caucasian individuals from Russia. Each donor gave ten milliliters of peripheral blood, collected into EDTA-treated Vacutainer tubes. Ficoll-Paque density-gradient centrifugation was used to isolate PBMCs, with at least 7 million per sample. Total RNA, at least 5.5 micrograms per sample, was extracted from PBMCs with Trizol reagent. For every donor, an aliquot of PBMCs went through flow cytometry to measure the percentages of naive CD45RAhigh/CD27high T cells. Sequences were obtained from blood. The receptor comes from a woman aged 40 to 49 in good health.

The sequence in DNA is TGCGCCAGCAGCTGGACCTCGGGGTACGAGACCCAGTACTTC. It translates to CASSWTSGYETQYF. Here the chain combines TRBV5-1 and TRBJ2-7, with a weak D call of TRBD2 (5 bases match). The J call may be faulty, since TRBJ2-5 better matches the DNA end. According to the germline V gene, CDR1 reads SGHRS and CDR2 reads YFSETQ. The CDR3 runs 14 residues from the cysteine to the phenylalanine. The retained sequence is limited to the CDR3, 42 bases, with the frame set at the first base.